What follows are 22 T cell receptor beta chains derived from one specimen sequenced in a study of glioma-infiltrating T cells (dated by TCRdb to the mid-2010s). Sequencer: Illumina MiSeq. TCR alpha and beta CDR3 regions were amplified with the iRepertoire nested amplicon-rescue multiplex PCR (arm-PCR) platform from RNA. TCRdb reran the public reads through fastp at Q25 and MiXCR, keeping productive beta chains. Entries are consolidated by CDR3 protein sequence, retaining the most common genes and DNA. This sample gives around 390,000 distinct CDR3 sequences in total; roughly two fifths of them show up just once. The leading ten clones occupy around 13% of the sample. The sample comprised glioma tissue, nonneoplastic brain tissue, or PBMCs (not recorded which). These receptors were taken from a human donor with low-grade glioma or glioblastoma, undergoing nonglioma brain surgery, or in good health (not recorded which).

This clonotype was found once. The chain recombines TRBV7-2 with TRBJ1-2; no definite D call. The V end lost 5 bases, the J end lost 2 bases, and 9 bases lay between the germline ends. The CDR3 is 13 residues long. Germline CDR1 SGHTA, CDR2 FQGNSA. The CDR3, as DNA: TGTGCCAGCAGCGCCCAACACAACTATGGCTACACCTTC. Encoded protein: CASSAQHNYGYTF.

This clonotype was counted once. This sequence may be a read error, since a much larger clone differs from it by one base. The chain is built from TRBV6-2 or TRBV6-3 and TRBJ1-2; D is undetermined. The CDR3 has 14 amino acids. Trimming cost V 6 bases and J 0 bases, with 11 bases left between them. In germline, CDR1 is MNHEY, CDR2 SVGEGT. For the CDR3, the DNA is TGTGCCAGCAGCACCACGGGAGCTAACTATGGCTACACCTTC. Its translation: CASSTTGANYGYTF.

There are many counts of this clonotype. The rearrangement links TRBV6-2 or TRBV6-3 to TRBJ2-5; tentatively, D is TRBD1 (5 bases). Germline CDR1 is MNHEY and CDR2 is SVGEGT. V gave up 8 bases and J gave up 1 base, with 11 bases separating them. This CDR3 contains 13 residues. Here the CDR3 reads CASSGQSQETQYF. The DNA for the CDR3 is TGTGCCAGCTCTGGACAATCCCAAGAGACCCAGTACTTC.

This clonotype showed up many times. The rearrangement uses TRBV4-1 and TRBJ2-7; TRBD1 might be the D (6 bases). The germline gives CDR1 MGHRA, CDR2 YSYEKL. V lost 2 bases to trimming and J lost 0 bases, with 14 bases between them. This CDR3 contains 16 residues. Here the CDR3 reads CASSQQRGTSSYEQYF. For the CDR3, the DNA is TGCGCCAGCAGCCAACAGAGGGGGACGAGCTCCTACGAGCAGTACTTC.

This chain uses TRBV18 with TRBJ2-5; 7 positions match TRBD2. The J call may be in error: the DNA end matches TRBJ2-7 better. Germline CDR1 is KGHSH and CDR2 is LQKENI. CDR3 length: 14 residues. In DNA form, the CDR3 reads TGTGCCAGCTCACCACGAGCGGGATCTGACGAGCAGTACTTC. The encoded protein is CASSPRAGSDEQYF.

This clonotype was counted many times. This sequence joins TRBV11-2 and TRBJ2-7; 8 nucleotides match TRBD2. Germline V gene lookup returns CDR1 SGHAT and CDR2 FQNNGV. V shed 2 bases and J 5 bases; nucleotides not matched to a gene: 11. There are 16 residues in the CDR3. CDR3 region: CASSLSAGAGVNEQYF. DNA for the CDR3: TGTGCCAGCAGCTTATCAGCGGGGGCGGGAGTGAACGAGCAGTACTTC.

The rearrangement uses TRBV9 and TRBJ2-7; the D gene could be TRBD1 or TRBD2 (5 bases each). The CDR3 covers 14 residues. Germline CDR1 reads SGDLS; CDR2 reads YYNGEE. Trimming took 3 bases from V and 2 from J, leaving 12 bases between them. The CDR3 DNA follows: TGTGCCAGCAGCGGAGGGACGAGAGCCTACGAGCAGTACTTC. This codes for CASSGGTRAYEQYF.

This clonotype was recorded at least ten times. The chain recombines TRBV28 with TRBJ1-2, with D hard to call. The CDR3 is 15 amino acids. Germline loops: CDR1 MDHEN, CDR2 SYDVKM. Trimming took off 2 bases at V and 8 bases at J, with 18 bases between the two ends. CDR3 sequence (DNA): TGTGCCAGCAGTTTAGAGAGCATCACGGAACGGGGCTACACCTTC. Translating gives CASSLESITERGYTF.

Of note for this clonotype: This could be a read error, since a much larger clone is one nucleotide away. The V call is TRBV6-6, the J call TRBJ1-1; D is unclear. The CDR3 spans 15 residues. Germline V gives CDR1 MNHNY, CDR2 SVGAGI (reference sequence). CDR3 nucleotides: TGTGCCAGCACCCCCGACCCGGGAATGAACACTGAAGATTTCTTT. This codes for CASTPDPGMNTEDFF.

In regard to this clonotype: A clone one base away is much larger, so this may be a read error. V is TRBV28 and J is TRBJ2-3; TRBD1 matches 7 bases. This CDR3 region has 14 residues. V trimming: 3 bases; J trimming: 4 bases; junction bases outside the gene matches: 4. Germline lookup yields CDR1 MDHEN and CDR2 SYDVKM. In DNA form, the CDR3 reads TGTGCCAGCAGTTTCATTACAGGGGCAGATACGCAGTATTTT. Amino acids: CASSFITGADTQYF.

V gene TRBV20-1 combines with J gene TRBJ2-3, with 7 bases identical to TRBD2. CDR3 length: 14 residues. From germline, CDR1 is DFQATT and CDR2 SNEGSKA (reference sequence). V gave up 0 bases and J gave up 4 bases; unmatched junction bases: 4. CDR3 nucleotides: TGCAGTGCTAGAGATGGGAGGGGTTCAGATACGCAGTATTTT. Its translation: CSARDGRGSDTQYF.

This clonotype was detected ten times or more. The chain joins TRBV28 to TRBJ1-2, with 9 positions matching TRBD1. Germline V gives CDR1 MDHEN, CDR2 SYDVKM. This CDR3 region has 17 residues. The J segment lost 6 bases and the V segment lost 5 bases, leaving 16 bases of the junction unmatched. Here the CDR3 reads CASSPSGTGIVSHGYTF. CDR3 in DNA: TGTGCCAGCAGTCCCTCCGGGACAGGGATTGTGTCCCATGGCTACACCTTC.

The DNA of the CDR3 is TGCAGCGTAGGGGACTATGACAATGAGCAGTTCTTC. Translation gives CSVGDYDNEQFF. The chain employs TRBV29-1 and TRBJ2-1; 7 bases are shared with TRBD2. This CDR3 spans 12 amino acids. CDR1 and CDR2 (germline): SQVTM, ANQGSEA. Losses at the gene ends were 6 bases for V and 5 bases for J; bases not matched to a gene: 4.

A word on this clonotype: The junction departs from the called germline gene at one end, perhaps through a read error. The chain recombines TRBV20-1 with TRBJ1-3, with D perhaps matching TRBD1 (6 bases). CDR3 length: 13 amino acids. The germline V gene encodes CDR1 DFQATT and CDR2 SNEGSKA (reference sequence). CDR3 DNA: TGCAGTGCTGGGGGCAGCTCTGGAAACACCATATGTTTT. Amino acids: CSAGGSSGNTICF.

This clonotype came up once. J is TRBJ2-1 and V is TRBV24-1, with TRBD1 matching 9 bases. The V gene's germline CDR1 is KGHDR and CDR2 SFDVKD. CDR3 length: 16 amino acids. V dropped 4 bases and J dropped 2; count of bases not matched to a gene: 5. Here the CDR3 DNA reads TGTGCCACCAGTGACACGACAGGGGGGACCTACAATGAGCAGTTCTTC. Protein product: CATSDTTGGTYNEQFF.

This clonotype was observed a handful of times. The chain couples TRBV29-1 to TRBJ2-5; 12 bases are shared with TRBD2. CDR1 and CDR2 from the germline V gene are SQVTM and ANQGSEA. The CDR3 runs 14 residues. V shed 7 bases and J 2 bases; nucleotides not matched to a gene: 5. The CDR3 nucleotides read TGCAGCGGGACTAGCGGGACTTATCAAGAGACCCAGTACTTC. Its translation is CSGTSGTYQETQYF.

This clonotype was recorded many times. The chain combines TRBV27 with TRBJ1-2; the D is unclear. The CDR3 runs to 14 residues. The V end was cut by 2 bases, the J end by 7 bases, with 14 bases between. Per germline, CDR1 MNHEY and CDR2 SMNVEV (reference sequence). The CDR3 region is CASSLIAGSGGYTF. The CDR3 coding sequence is TGTGCCAGCAGTTTAATCGCGGGATCGGGTGGCTACACCTTC.

This sequence joins TRBV7-2 and TRBJ1-2; D is possibly TRBD1 (5 bases). The V and J ends lost 1 base and 0 bases respectively, with 15 bases between them. The germline V gene has CDR1 SGHTA and CDR2 FQGNSA. The CDR3 runs to 17 residues. The CDR3 DNA reads TGTGCCAGCAGCTTAGATCGGACACGCTTGGCTAACTATGGCTACACCTTC. Translating it yields CASSLDRTRLANYGYTF. Full variable domain (missing parts from reference TRBV7-2 and TRBJ1-2): GAGVSQSPSNKVTEKGKDVELRCDPISGHTALYWYRQSLGQGLEFLIYFQGNSAPDKSGLPSDRFSAERTGGSVSTLTIQRTQQEDSAVYLCASSLDRTRLANYGYTFGSGTRLTVV.

The rearrangement uses TRBV7-2 and TRBJ2-1; unclear D gene. Germline CDR1 reads SGHTA; CDR2 reads FQGNSA. Between the trimmed V and J ends, which lost 3 bases and 5 bases, there was a span of 14 bases. CDR3 length: 15 amino acids. CDR3 in amino acids: CASSLVVGPHNEQFF. CDR3 nucleotide sequence: TGTGCCAGCAGCTTGGTCGTCGGACCACACAATGAGCAGTTCTTC. Full variable domain (remainder filled in from reference TRBV7-2 and TRBJ2-1): GAGVSQSPSNKVTEKGKDVELRCDPISGHTALYWYRQSLGQGLEFLIYFQGNSAPDKSGLPSDRFSAERTGGSVSTLTIQRTQQEDSAVYLCASSLVVGPHNEQFFGPGTRLTVL.

This clonotype was counted once. Given a much more abundant clone one base away, this may be a read error. V usage is TRBV20-1 and J usage is TRBJ1-5; D is uncertain. The CDR3 has 13 amino acids. CDR1 DFQATT and CDR2 SNEGSKA come from the germline V gene (reference sequence). V was trimmed by 6 bases and J by 8 bases, leaving 17 bases between them. The CDR3 protein is CSALTENNKPQHF. As DNA, the CDR3 is TGCAGTGCCCTGACGGAAAATAATAAGCCCCAGCATTTT.

This clonotype was counted only a few times. The J gene is TRBJ2-2, the V gene TRBV11-2; 9 bases match TRBD2. Germline V gene lookup returns CDR1 SGHAT and CDR2 FQNNGV. The junction had 8 bases not matched to a gene; V was cut back by 7 bases and J by 5 bases. The CDR3 covers 15 residues. CDR3 sequence: CASTFSGSGTGELFF. For the CDR3, the DNA is TGTGCCAGCACCTTTAGCGGGAGCGGTACCGGGGAGCTGTTTTTT.

This clonotype was counted only a few times. The chain uses TRBV27 and TRBJ2-7; D is possibly TRBD2 (6 bases). The germline V gene has CDR1 MNHEY and CDR2 SMNVEV (reference sequence). V was trimmed by 0 bases and J by 3 bases, leaving 18 bases between them. The CDR3 is 17 residues long. For the CDR3, the DNA is TGTGCCAGCAGTTTATCGTCTTCGGGGGACCCAAACTACGAGCAGTACTTC. This translates into CASSLSSSGDPNYEQYF.